This T cell receptor (beta chain) was profiled in a study of cytomegalovirus exposure and HLA in healthy donors. PCR primers comprised 60 Vbeta and 13 Jbeta primers. The assay was immunoSEQ multiplex PCR, and TCRdb's table has in-frame clones only and misses some. The sample shows 200,000 or so clones, approximately 78% of them seen only once. Trimming left V 3 bases short and J 0 bases short, with 12 bases between. Germline CDR1 and CDR2: SNHLY and FYNNEI. This CDR3 region has 15 residues. The clonotype originates from a man aged 30 to 45 in good health and CMV-seronegative. Sequenced sample: PBMCs. The rearrangement links TRBV2 to TRBJ2-7, with a tentative D call TRBD1 (6 bases). CDR3 sequence: CASSEGTPLSYEQYF. Here the CDR3 DNA reads TGTGCCAGCAGTGAGGGGACACCGCTCTCCTACGAGCAGTACTTC.